This T cell receptor beta chain was recovered during a study of blood T cells in healthy people across ages. Study overall: T cells yielded about one barcoded beta molecule per two cells through template switching.

In this sample, this clonotype turned up a few times. A second PCR, run for roughly 7 to 12 cycles, used a sample-barcoded 5' primer plus a J-beta primer mix. Each CDR3 protein is one row after TCRdb ran MiXCR on the 5' RACE reads. The profile shows approximately 690,000 distinct CDR3 sequences, around two fifths of them singletons. Germline CDR1 reads KGHSH; CDR2 reads LQKENI. CDR3 length: 17 amino acids. Material: blood. The origin of this receptor is a man older than 75 in good health. The chain uses TRBV18 and TRBJ2-7; 7 bases align to TRBD1. TRBJ2-5 explains the end of the DNA better; the J call may be wrong. The CDR3 protein is CASSPPGQKFGGETQYF. The CDR3 DNA is TGTGCCAGCTCACCACCGGGACAGAAGTTTGGGGGCGAGACCCAGTACTTC.